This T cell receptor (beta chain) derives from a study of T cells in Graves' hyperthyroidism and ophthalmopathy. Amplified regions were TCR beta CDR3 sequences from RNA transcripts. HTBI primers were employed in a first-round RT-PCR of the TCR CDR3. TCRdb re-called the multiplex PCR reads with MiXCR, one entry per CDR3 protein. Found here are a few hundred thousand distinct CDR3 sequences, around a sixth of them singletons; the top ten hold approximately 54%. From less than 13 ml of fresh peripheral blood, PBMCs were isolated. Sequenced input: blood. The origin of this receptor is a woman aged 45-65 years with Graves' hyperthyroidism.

The CDR3 sequence: CATSRGYTEAFF. The CDR3 nucleotides read TGTGCCACCAGCAGGGGGTACACTGAAGCTTTCTTT. The rearrangement links TRBV15 to TRBJ1-1; D is unresolved. Per germline, CDR1 LNHNV and CDR2 YYDKDF (reference sequence). Trimming took 3 bases from V and 3 from J, leaving 5 bases between them. CDR3 size: 12 residues.